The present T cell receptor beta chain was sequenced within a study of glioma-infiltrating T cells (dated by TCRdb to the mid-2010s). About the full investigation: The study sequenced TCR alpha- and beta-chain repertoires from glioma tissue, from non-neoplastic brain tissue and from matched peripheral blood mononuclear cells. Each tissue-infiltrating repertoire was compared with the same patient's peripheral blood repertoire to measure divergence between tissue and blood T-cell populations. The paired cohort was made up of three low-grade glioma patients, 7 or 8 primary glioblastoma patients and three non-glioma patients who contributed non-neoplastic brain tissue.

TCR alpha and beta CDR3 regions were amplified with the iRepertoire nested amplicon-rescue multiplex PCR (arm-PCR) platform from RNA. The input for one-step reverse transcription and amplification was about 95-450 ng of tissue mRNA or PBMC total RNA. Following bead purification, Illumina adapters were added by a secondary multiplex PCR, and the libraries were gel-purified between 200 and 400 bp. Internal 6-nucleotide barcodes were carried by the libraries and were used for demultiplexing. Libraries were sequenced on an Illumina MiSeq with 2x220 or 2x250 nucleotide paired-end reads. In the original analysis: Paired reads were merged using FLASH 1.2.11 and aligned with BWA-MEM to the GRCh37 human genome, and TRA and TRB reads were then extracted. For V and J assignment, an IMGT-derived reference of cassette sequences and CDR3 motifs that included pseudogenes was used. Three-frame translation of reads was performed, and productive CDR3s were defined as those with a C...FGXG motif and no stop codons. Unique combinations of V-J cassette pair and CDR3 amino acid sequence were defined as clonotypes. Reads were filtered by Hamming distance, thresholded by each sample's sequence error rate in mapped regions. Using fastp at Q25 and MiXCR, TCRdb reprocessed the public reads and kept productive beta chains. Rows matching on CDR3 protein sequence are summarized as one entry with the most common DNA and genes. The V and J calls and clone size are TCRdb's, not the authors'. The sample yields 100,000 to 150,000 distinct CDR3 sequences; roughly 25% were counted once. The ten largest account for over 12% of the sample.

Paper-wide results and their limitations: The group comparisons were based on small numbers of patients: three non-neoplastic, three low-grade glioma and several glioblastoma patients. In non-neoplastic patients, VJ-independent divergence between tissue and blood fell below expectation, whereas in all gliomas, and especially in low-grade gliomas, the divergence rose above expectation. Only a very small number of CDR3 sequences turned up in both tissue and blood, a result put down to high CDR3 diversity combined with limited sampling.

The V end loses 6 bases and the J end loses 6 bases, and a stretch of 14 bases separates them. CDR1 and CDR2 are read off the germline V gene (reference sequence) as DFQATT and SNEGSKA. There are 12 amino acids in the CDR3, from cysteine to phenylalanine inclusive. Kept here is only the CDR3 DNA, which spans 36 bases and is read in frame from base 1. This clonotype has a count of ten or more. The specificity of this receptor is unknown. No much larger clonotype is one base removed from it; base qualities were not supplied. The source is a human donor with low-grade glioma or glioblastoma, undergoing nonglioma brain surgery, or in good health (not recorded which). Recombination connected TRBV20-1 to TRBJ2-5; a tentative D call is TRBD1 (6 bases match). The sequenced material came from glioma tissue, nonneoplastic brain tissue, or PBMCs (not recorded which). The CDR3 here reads CSAPGVGKTQYF. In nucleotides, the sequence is TGCAGTGCCCCAGGGGTGGGGAAGACCCAGTACTTC.